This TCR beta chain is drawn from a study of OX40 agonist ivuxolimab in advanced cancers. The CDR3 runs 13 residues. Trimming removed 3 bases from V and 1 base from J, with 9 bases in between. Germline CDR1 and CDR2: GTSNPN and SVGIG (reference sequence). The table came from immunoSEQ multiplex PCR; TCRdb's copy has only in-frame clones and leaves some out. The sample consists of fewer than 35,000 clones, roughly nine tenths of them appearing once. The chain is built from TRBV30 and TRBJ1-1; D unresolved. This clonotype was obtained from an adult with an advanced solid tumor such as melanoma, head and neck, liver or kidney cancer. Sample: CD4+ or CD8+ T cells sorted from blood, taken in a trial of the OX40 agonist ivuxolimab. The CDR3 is CAWRNTENTEAFF. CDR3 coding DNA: TGTGCCTGGAGAAATACGGAGAACACTGAAGCTTTCTTT.